A selection of T cell receptor beta chains follows, all from one sample in a study of blood T cells in healthy people across ages. TCRdb reanalysed the 5' RACE reads using MiXCR and keeps one entry per CDR3 protein. The sample has just over 800,000 distinct CDR3 sequences; around 62% are singletons. Input material: blood. These receptors originate from a man aged 25 to 40 in good health. CDR3s leave out the opening cysteine and the closing phenylalanine or tryptophan.

V gene: TRBV27
J gene: TRBJ1-5
CDR3 protein: ASGTDFYSNQPQH

V gene: TRBV20-1
J gene: TRBJ2-1
CDR3 protein: SSESAGWLVEQF

V gene: TRBV5-1
J gene: TRBJ1-1
CDR3 protein: ATVSSPGNTEAF

V gene: TRBV29-1
J gene: TRBJ2-3
CDR3 protein: SVGGLTGGTDTQY

V gene: TRBV20-1
J gene: .
CDR3 protein: SARDGMGGYEQY

V gene: TRBV27
J gene: TRBJ2-1
CDR3 protein: ASSLWGSHLAYNEQF

V gene: TRBV7-2
J gene: TRBJ2-5
CDR3 protein: ASSLVGGQGQETQY

V gene: TRBV6-5
J gene: TRBJ2-7
CDR3 protein: ASSHRGTGSYEQY

V gene: TRBV15
J gene: .
CDR3 protein: ATSRDPGQGGKETQY

V gene: TRBV7-8
J gene: TRBJ2-7
CDR3 protein: ASSSATPGLAGARYEQY

V gene: TRBV5-3
J gene: TRBJ1-2
CDR3 protein: ASRTWTGAGGYT

V gene: TRBV10-3
J gene: TRBJ2-1
CDR3 protein: AASRGGSYNEQF

V gene: TRBV4-2
J gene: TRBJ2-3
CDR3 protein: ASSQAMGRGGTDTQY

V gene: TRBV29-1
J gene: TRBJ2-2
CDR3 protein: SVDGRATGELF

V gene: TRBV7-9
J gene: TRBJ2-1
CDR3 protein: ASSYGTSGTNEQF

V gene: TRBV13
J gene: TRBJ2-4
CDR3 protein: ASSEESGQGPGEQY

V gene: TRBV12-3/TRBV12-4
J gene: TRBJ1-1
CDR3 protein: ASSMPSVYEAF

V gene: TRBV20-1
J gene: TRBJ1-2
CDR3 protein: SARDREWGYT

V gene: TRBV21-1
J gene: TRBJ2-7
CDR3 protein: ASSKAGKRGIRKPSYEQY

V gene: TRBV6-2/TRBV6-3
J gene: TRBJ2-7
CDR3 protein: ASSYLRQGSEQY

V gene: TRBV10-3
J gene: TRBJ2-5
CDR3 protein: AISAGTRPWETQY

V gene: TRBV5-1
J gene: TRBJ2-3
CDR3 protein: ASSLFRAENTDTQY

V gene: TRBV10-3
J gene: TRBJ1-4
CDR3 protein: AISGDRGEKLF

V gene: TRBV20-1
J gene: .
CDR3 protein: SARDLGLAGGYEQY

V gene: TRBV12-3/TRBV12-4
J gene: TRBJ1-2
CDR3 protein: ASSKDRGNGYT

V gene: TRBV4-3
J gene: TRBJ1-2
CDR3 protein: ASSQDGIYGYT

V gene: TRBV12-3/TRBV12-4
J gene: TRBJ2-7
CDR3 protein: ASSEGPSSYEQY

V gene: TRBV2
J gene: TRBJ2-7
CDR3 protein: ASSEQGLSYEQY

V gene: TRBV18
J gene: TRBJ2-3
CDR3 protein: ASSPPSTDTQY

V gene: TRBV27
J gene: TRBJ1-2
CDR3 protein: ASSLISGPPGYGYT

V gene: TRBV10-3
J gene: TRBJ2-3
CDR3 protein: AISESGQGEDTQY

V gene: TRBV29-1
J gene: TRBJ2-2
CDR3 protein: SVSQRGGNTGELF

V gene: TRBV28
J gene: TRBJ2-7
CDR3 protein: ASSSQGLLGHEQY

V gene: TRBV12-3/TRBV12-4
J gene: TRBJ2-7
CDR3 protein: ASSLQTVYEQY

V gene: TRBV7-3
J gene: TRBJ2-5
CDR3 protein: ASSPVGQGAGETQY

V gene: TRBV2
J gene: TRBJ1-6
CDR3 protein: ASSETRTGTNNSPLH

V gene: TRBV12-3/TRBV12-4
J gene: TRBJ2-1
CDR3 protein: ASSLAGTSGGRSYNEQF

V gene: TRBV10-3
J gene: TRBJ1-2
CDR3 protein: AIGGQLSNYGYT

V gene: TRBV3-1
J gene: TRBJ2-2
CDR3 protein: ASSLGGPINGELF

V gene: TRBV20-1
J gene: TRBJ2-3
CDR3 protein: SATTGGLADTQY

V gene: TRBV4-3
J gene: TRBJ2-6
CDR3 protein: ASSQEGWGRGANVLT

V gene: TRBV12-3/TRBV12-4
J gene: TRBJ1-1
CDR3 protein: ASSSRGDRAMNTEAF

V gene: TRBV20-1
J gene: TRBJ2-3
CDR3 protein: SAAGPQSTDTQY

V gene: TRBV11-2
J gene: TRBJ1-2
CDR3 protein: ASREATGTNYGYT